This is a list of T cell receptor beta chains from one sample in a study of T cell responses to AZD1222 COVID-19 vaccine. The assay was immunoSEQ multiplex PCR, and TCRdb's table has in-frame clones only and misses some. The sample holds under 150,000 clones, approximately 88% seen once. The starting material was peripheral blood, obtained 28 days after the second AZD1222 dose. The origin of the receptors is an adult who received the AZD1222 COVID-19 vaccine. Both conserved end residues are part of each CDR3.

CDR3 length: 13; V gene: TRBV5-1; CDR3 protein: CASSPGPNTEAFF
CDR3 length: 15; V gene: TRBV12-5; CDR3 protein: CASGIAGERTDTQYF
CDR3 length: 11; V gene: TRBV2; CDR3 protein: CASTRTEEAFF
CDR3 length: 15; V gene: TRBV3-1/TRBV3-2; CDR3 protein: CASSQVPDRTYEQYF
CDR3 length: 18; V gene: TRBV5-4; CDR3 protein: CASSSLAPGSGGEYEQYF
CDR3 length: 14; V gene: TRBV7-2; CDR3 protein: CASSLGTLNTEAFF
CDR3 length: 15; V gene: TRBV6-5; CDR3 protein: CASSPSKTGGHEAFF
CDR3 length: 15; V gene: TRBV5-1; CDR3 protein: CASSLEGQGELGYTF
CDR3 length: 13; V gene: TRBV6-5; CDR3 protein: CASRPWGNTEAFF
CDR3 length: 15; V gene: TRBV11-2; CDR3 protein: CASSLGPGTNYGYTF
CDR3 length: 15; V gene: TRBV9; CDR3 protein: CASSVTVGTNTEAFF
CDR3 length: 15; V gene: TRBV5-1; CDR3 protein: CASSLQGSYNSPLHF
CDR3 length: 16; V gene: TRBV28; CDR3 protein: CASSLRQGALNTEAFF
CDR3 length: 14; V gene: TRBV5-1; CDR3 protein: CASSLMRGSTEAFF
CDR3 length: 15; V gene: TRBV13; CDR3 protein: CASSSSGTGDYEQYF
CDR3 length: 13; V gene: TRBV13; CDR3 protein: CASSFQGAHGYTF
CDR3 length: 18; V gene: TRBV6-2/TRBV6-3; CDR3 protein: CASSYGTGILLQNYGYTF
CDR3 length: 16; V gene: TRBV6-5; CDR3 protein: CASSYPAQENSYEQYF
CDR3 length: 14; V gene: TRBV7-3; CDR3 protein: CASSLTYRDNEQFF
CDR3 length: 15; V gene: TRBV5-1; CDR3 protein: CASTLAQPYYNEQFF
CDR3 length: 14; V gene: TRBV6-5; CDR3 protein: CASSYLGGTGEQYF
CDR3 length: 15; V gene: TRBV6-5; CDR3 protein: CASSYSAGQVAEAFF
CDR3 length: 14; V gene: TRBV29-1; CDR3 protein: CSVAQNPSGEKLFF
CDR3 length: 14; V gene: TRBV5-1; CDR3 protein: CASSWTSGVDTQYF
CDR3 length: 13; V gene: TRBV5-1; CDR3 protein: CASSLAEEQPQHF
CDR3 length: 12; V gene: TRBV5-1; CDR3 protein: CASGGDGNTIYF
CDR3 length: 15; V gene: TRBV5-6; CDR3 protein: CASSVPGQGHSPLHF
CDR3 length: 16; V gene: TRBV7-2; CDR3 protein: CASSLAWGTIGNTIYF